This TCR beta chain is drawn from a study of PD-1 blockade in classical Hodgkin lymphoma. The CDR3 length is 16 residues. J was trimmed by 8 bases and V by 4 bases; bases with no gene match: 11. Germline-derived CDR1 and CDR2 are PRHDT and FYEKMQ (reference sequence). Comment on this clone: What it recognizes is unknown.

Some clones are missing from TCRdb's copy, which holds only in-frame ones; the method was immunoSEQ multiplex PCR. The table has 30,000 or so clones, 75% to 95% seen once. Study-level points and caveats: Factors driving the repertoire differences, possibly disease activity or prior therapy, remain undefined. CD4+ TCR diversity rose significantly by C4D1, and CD8+ TCR diversity did not. Complete responders matched newly diagnosed patients in baseline diversity. As was reported, newly diagnosed patients showed lower baseline TCR diversity than healthy donors did.

Every patient experienced relapse after autologous stem cell transplantation, and brentuximab vedotin exposure varied. Researchers report purifying CD4+ T cells from thawed PBMCs by magnetic negative selection. This clonotype originated in a human donor with classical Hodgkin lymphoma. The J gene is TRBJ2-1, the V gene TRBV13; TRBD1 matches 10 bases. The sample here was CD4+ T cells from blood, taken at baseline. This CDR3 reads CASSWFGDRGIHEQFF. CDR3 in DNA: TGTGCCAGCAGCTGGTTCGGGGACAGGGGAATCCATGAGCAGTTCTTC.